This T cell receptor beta chain was retrieved from a study of human T cells and chemical hapten exposure. Study-level background: Patches with 0.01% DPC went on the upper back, and the tests were read at 6 days.

Trimming cost V 1 base and J 11 bases, with 9 bases left between them. The CDR3 loop spans 12 amino acids. The germline gives CDR1 DFQATT, CDR2 SNEGSKA (reference sequence). As for time point: patch test 1, 2 weeks after DPC sensitization. The treatment was: therapeutic diphenylcyclopropenone sensitization with weekly scalp DPC. This clonotype was found many times. Its antigen is unidentified. Individual cDNA molecules each carried unique molecular identifiers attached by the library. TCRdb passed the RACE reads through MiXCR, listing each CDR3 protein once. The sample comprises 40,000 to 60,000 distinct CDR3 sequences, around 9.3% of which are singletons, and 4.5% rests with the top ten. Study-level results: No alteration of TCRs above 1 in 1000 frequency was seen with DPC sensitization.

The clonotype originates from a woman between 45 and 65 years old with alopecia areata. Some clones in this sample may be carry-over from other donors' samples. The sequences come from whole blood, collected in connection with sensitization to the hapten diphenylcyclopropenone (DPC). The genes are TRBV20-1 and TRBJ1-6; D ambiguous. As DNA, the CDR3 is TGCAGTGCTAGAGCCGACATTCCACCCCTCCACTTT. This codes for CSARADIPPLHF.